The rows below give T cell receptor beta chains drawn from one sample of a study of naive and memory T cell subsets. TCRdb called the UMI-ligation and nested PCR reads again in MiXCR, with one record for every CDR3 protein. The sample lists some 110,000 distinct CDR3 sequences; about 14% were seen once. Input material: naive CD8+ T cells from blood. These receptors all come from a human donor in good health. Both conserved end residues are part of each CDR3. A D gene is named only where the DNA matches it firmly. Clone size is shown for a subset of rows, as once, few, many or a class of expanded clone.

j_call: TRBJ2-3
cdr3_length: 16
d_call: NA
clone_size: few
v_call: TRBV6-2/TRBV6-3
cdr3_nt: TGTGCCAGCAGTTACTCGGTACCCCCCACCAAAGATACGCAGTATTTT
cdr3_aa: CASSYSVPPTKDTQYF

j_call: TRBJ2-5
cdr3_length: 13
d_call: NA
clone_size: NA
v_call: TRBV5-1
cdr3_nt: TGCGCCAGCAGCTACGAGTACCAAGAGACCCAGTACTTC
cdr3_aa: CASSYEYQETQYF

j_call: TRBJ1-2
cdr3_length: 16
d_call: TRBD1
clone_size: few
v_call: TRBV7-9
cdr3_nt: TGTGCCAGCAGCTCGTCCGGGACAGAGACTAACTATGGCTACACCTTC
cdr3_aa: CASSSSGTETNYGYTF

j_call: TRBJ2-1
cdr3_length: 15
d_call: NA
clone_size: NA
v_call: TRBV5-4
cdr3_nt: TGTGCCAGCAGCTTGGGTTGGAGCTCCTACAATGAGCAGTTCTTC
cdr3_aa: CASSLGWSSYNEQFF

j_call: TRBJ2-3
cdr3_length: 16
d_call: NA
clone_size: many
v_call: TRBV20-1
cdr3_nt: TGCAGTGCTCCCACATCGTCGGGTTTCGACACAGATACGCAGTATTTT
cdr3_aa: CSAPTSSGFDTDTQYF

j_call: TRBJ2-7
cdr3_length: 14
d_call: NA
clone_size: NA
v_call: TRBV10-3
cdr3_nt: TGTGCCATCAGCCCCCTGGACCCCGGCTACGAGCAGTACTTC
cdr3_aa: CAISPLDPGYEQYF

j_call: TRBJ1-1
cdr3_length: 15
d_call: NA
clone_size: NA
v_call: TRBV20-1
cdr3_nt: TGCAGTGCCCCCACCTCACCAGCCGGGAACACTGAAGCTTTCTTT
cdr3_aa: CSAPTSPAGNTEAFF

j_call: TRBJ2-1
cdr3_length: 18
d_call: TRBD2
clone_size: NA
v_call: TRBV27
cdr3_nt: TGTGCCAGCAGTTTATACCCCCTACTAGCGGGAGTCTACAATGAGCAGTTCTTC
cdr3_aa: CASSLYPLLAGVYNEQFF

j_call: TRBJ2-5
cdr3_length: 18
d_call: NA
clone_size: many
v_call: TRBV24-1
cdr3_nt: TGTGCCACCAGTGGCCGGGACCCTCGCTCGGGGGTTGTCGAGACCCAGTACTTC
cdr3_aa: CATSGRDPRSGVVETQYF

j_call: TRBJ2-7
cdr3_length: 12
d_call: NA
clone_size: NA
v_call: TRBV7-9
cdr3_nt: TGTGCCAGCTCTCGGGACACCTACGAGCAGTACTTC
cdr3_aa: CASSRDTYEQYF

j_call: TRBJ2-7
cdr3_length: 16
d_call: NA
clone_size: NA
v_call: TRBV25-1
cdr3_nt: TGTGCCAGCAGTGACTCCACAGGGTGGAACTCCTACGAGCAGTACTTC
cdr3_aa: CASSDSTGWNSYEQYF

j_call: TRBJ2-7
cdr3_length: 15
d_call: TRBD1
clone_size: few
v_call: TRBV12-3/TRBV12-4
cdr3_nt: TGTGCCAGCAGAGACAGGGTGCAGGGCGGATCCGAGCAGTACTTC
cdr3_aa: CASRDRVQGGSEQYF

j_call: TRBJ2-7
cdr3_length: 14
d_call: NA
clone_size: few
v_call: TRBV27
cdr3_nt: TGTGCCAGCAGTCCCAGGGAGTTGGGGTACGAGCAGTACTTC
cdr3_aa: CASSPRELGYEQYF

j_call: TRBJ1-1
cdr3_length: 13
d_call: NA
clone_size: many
v_call: TRBV6-4
cdr3_nt: TGTGCCAGCAGTGAAACGGTGAACACTGAAGCTTTCTTT
cdr3_aa: CASSETVNTEAFF

j_call: TRBJ2-2
cdr3_length: 12
d_call: NA
clone_size: few
v_call: TRBV12-3/TRBV12-4
cdr3_nt: TGTGCCAGCAGTTTAGGGGACGGGGAGCTGTTTTTT
cdr3_aa: CASSLGDGELFF

j_call: TRBJ2-3
cdr3_length: 12
d_call: NA
clone_size: few
v_call: TRBV14
cdr3_nt: TGTGCCAGCAGCCAAGGGGGGGCTACGCAGTATTTT
cdr3_aa: CASSQGGATQYF

j_call: TRBJ2-7
cdr3_length: 13
d_call: NA
clone_size: NA
v_call: TRBV5-6
cdr3_nt: TGTGCCAGCAGCTTGGGGGCCTTAAACTGGGGGTACTTC
cdr3_aa: CASSLGALNWGYF

j_call: TRBJ2-7
cdr3_length: 11
d_call: NA
clone_size: many
v_call: TRBV12-3/TRBV12-4
cdr3_nt: TGTGCCAGCAGTTTGTTGGGGAAGCAGTACTTC
cdr3_aa: CASSLLGKQYF

j_call: TRBJ2-7
cdr3_length: 14
d_call: NA
clone_size: NA
v_call: TRBV4-2
cdr3_nt: TGTGCCAGCAGCCAAGATTCGTTTTGGTACGAGCAGTACTTC
cdr3_aa: CASSQDSFWYEQYF

j_call: TRBJ2-3
cdr3_length: 16
d_call: TRBD2
clone_size: few
v_call: TRBV5-4
cdr3_nt: TGTGCCAGCAGCTCCTATAGCGGGGGGCCCACAGATACGCAGTATTTT
cdr3_aa: CASSSYSGGPTDTQYF

j_call: TRBJ2-2
cdr3_length: 13
d_call: NA
clone_size: NA
v_call: TRBV7-6
cdr3_nt: TGTGCCAGCAGCCTCAGGGAGCCCGGGGAGCTGTTTTTT
cdr3_aa: CASSLREPGELFF

j_call: TRBJ2-5
cdr3_length: 16
d_call: TRBD2
clone_size: many
v_call: TRBV4-3
cdr3_nt: TGCGCCAGCAGCCAAGATTTTGATAGCGGGGGAGAGACCCAGTACTTC
cdr3_aa: CASSQDFDSGGETQYF

j_call: TRBJ2-6
cdr3_length: 13
d_call: NA
clone_size: few
v_call: TRBV5-4
cdr3_nt: TGTGCCACCGGGGACTCTGGGGCCAACGTCCTGACTTTC
cdr3_aa: CATGDSGANVLTF

j_call: TRBJ2-1
cdr3_length: 12
d_call: NA
clone_size: NA
v_call: TRBV30
cdr3_nt: TGTGCCTGGAATGACGGGGTCAATGAGCAGTTCTTC
cdr3_aa: CAWNDGVNEQFF

j_call: TRBJ2-7
cdr3_length: 14
d_call: NA
clone_size: few
v_call: TRBV6-2/TRBV6-3
cdr3_nt: TGTGCCAGCAGTACGACAGCCCTCTCCTACGAGCAGTACTTC
cdr3_aa: CASSTTALSYEQYF

j_call: TRBJ2-4
cdr3_length: 16
d_call: TRBD2
clone_size: few
v_call: TRBV13
cdr3_nt: TGTGCCAGCAGCAACGGGGGGACCGCAGCCAAAAACATTCAGTACTTC
cdr3_aa: CASSNGGTAAKNIQYF

j_call: TRBJ1-2
cdr3_length: 14
d_call: TRBD1
clone_size: many
v_call: TRBV9
cdr3_nt: TGTGCCAGCAGCCCCGGGACAGACCCATATGGCTACACCTTC
cdr3_aa: CASSPGTDPYGYTF

j_call: TRBJ1-2
cdr3_length: 14
d_call: NA
clone_size: NA
v_call: TRBV7-2
cdr3_nt: TGTGCCAGCAGCTTACCAGGGGTGACCTATGGCTACACCTTC
cdr3_aa: CASSLPGVTYGYTF

j_call: TRBJ1-2
cdr3_length: 14
d_call: TRBD1
clone_size: few
v_call: TRBV6-2/TRBV6-3
cdr3_nt: TGTGCCAGCAGTCCCCCGGGACAGACCTATGGCTACACCTTC
cdr3_aa: CASSPPGQTYGYTF

j_call: TRBJ2-4
cdr3_length: 14
d_call: NA
clone_size: few
v_call: TRBV11-2
cdr3_nt: TGTGCCAGCAGCTTTACTGGGGGCCAAAACATTCAGTACTTC
cdr3_aa: CASSFTGGQNIQYF

j_call: TRBJ1-5
cdr3_length: 13
d_call: NA
clone_size: few
v_call: TRBV6-5
cdr3_nt: TGTGCCAGCAGCTATGGGAGCAATCAGCCCCAGCATTTT
cdr3_aa: CASSYGSNQPQHF

j_call: TRBJ2-7
cdr3_length: 16
d_call: NA
clone_size: NA
v_call: TRBV12-3/TRBV12-4
cdr3_nt: TGTGCCAGCAGTTCCGCGGGACACGAAACCGGAGATGAGCAGTACTTC
cdr3_aa: CASSSAGHETGDEQYF

j_call: TRBJ1-5
cdr3_length: 14
d_call: NA
clone_size: few
v_call: TRBV6-1
cdr3_nt: TGTGCCAGCAGTGAACGGAGTAGCAATCAGCCCCAGCATTTT
cdr3_aa: CASSERSSNQPQHF

j_call: TRBJ2-2
cdr3_length: 19
d_call: NA
clone_size: NA
v_call: TRBV2
cdr3_nt: TGTGCCAGCAGTGAAGCGTTGTCGGCGGGGCGGAGATTCACCGGGGAGCTGTTTTTT
cdr3_aa: CASSEALSAGRRFTGELFF

j_call: TRBJ2-3
cdr3_length: 15
d_call: NA
clone_size: many
v_call: TRBV12-3/TRBV12-4
cdr3_nt: TGTGCCAGCAGCTACTACTCCTCTAGCACAGATACGCAGTATTTT
cdr3_aa: CASSYYSSSTDTQYF

j_call: TRBJ2-7
cdr3_length: 16
d_call: TRBD2
clone_size: NA
v_call: TRBV12-3/TRBV12-4
cdr3_nt: TGTGCCAGCAGAGGGACTAGCGGCCTCCTACGCTACGAGCAGTACTTC
cdr3_aa: CASRGTSGLLRYEQYF

j_call: TRBJ2-7
cdr3_length: 13
d_call: NA
clone_size: NA
v_call: TRBV29-1
cdr3_nt: TGCAGCGTCGAGGGCGCAGGCAGGAACGAGCAGTACTTC
cdr3_aa: CSVEGAGRNEQYF

j_call: TRBJ1-6
cdr3_length: 19
d_call: NA
clone_size: few
v_call: TRBV7-9
cdr3_nt: TGTGCCAGCAGCTTAGTGGCCAGCAGTCGGAGCTCCTATAATTCACCCCTCCACTTT
cdr3_aa: CASSLVASSRSSYNSPLHF

j_call: TRBJ1-5
cdr3_length: 14
d_call: NA
clone_size: few
v_call: TRBV12-3/TRBV12-4
cdr3_nt: TGTGCCAGCAGTTGGGAGCGGGGCAATCAGCCCCAGCATTTT
cdr3_aa: CASSWERGNQPQHF

j_call: TRBJ2-5
cdr3_length: 15
d_call: NA
clone_size: few
v_call: TRBV5-5
cdr3_nt: TGTGCCAGCAGCTTGGAAGGATCGTGGGGGGAGACCCAGTACTTC
cdr3_aa: CASSLEGSWGETQYF

j_call: TRBJ2-3
cdr3_length: 13
d_call: NA
clone_size: NA
v_call: TRBV19
cdr3_nt: TGTGCCAGTAGTCCGGACAACCTGGATACGCAGTATTTT
cdr3_aa: CASSPDNLDTQYF

j_call: TRBJ2-3
cdr3_length: 12
d_call: NA
clone_size: few
v_call: TRBV7-9
cdr3_nt: TGTGCCAGCGAGGGGCCAACAGATACGCAGTATTTT
cdr3_aa: CASEGPTDTQYF

j_call: TRBJ2-6
cdr3_length: 16
d_call: NA
clone_size: few
v_call: TRBV10-3
cdr3_nt: TGTGCCATCAATGGAGGGGACTCTCCTGGGGCCAACGTCCTGACTTTC
cdr3_aa: CAINGGDSPGANVLTF

j_call: TRBJ2-7
cdr3_length: 13
d_call: NA
clone_size: few
v_call: TRBV29-1
cdr3_nt: TGCAGCGTTGAAGGGACGGAGCGACACGAGCAGTACTTC
cdr3_aa: CSVEGTERHEQYF

j_call: TRBJ2-5
cdr3_length: 15
d_call: NA
clone_size: few
v_call: TRBV7-9
cdr3_nt: TGTGCCAGCACCCCTTCGGGCCAACCAAAAGAGACCCAGTACTTC
cdr3_aa: CASTPSGQPKETQYF

j_call: TRBJ2-3
cdr3_length: 13
d_call: TRBD2
clone_size: NA
v_call: TRBV27
cdr3_nt: TGTGCCAGCAGTTCTACTAGCGGAAGTACGCAGTATTTT
cdr3_aa: CASSSTSGSTQYF

j_call: TRBJ2-1
cdr3_length: 15
d_call: NA
clone_size: NA
v_call: TRBV19
cdr3_nt: TGTGCCAGTAGTATGTCAGCCTATTATTACAATGAGCAGTTCTTC
cdr3_aa: CASSMSAYYYNEQFF

j_call: TRBJ2-1
cdr3_length: 13
d_call: NA
clone_size: NA
v_call: TRBV7-3
cdr3_nt: TGTGCCAGCAGCCCCGGACTATTTCATGAGCAGTTCTTC
cdr3_aa: CASSPGLFHEQFF

j_call: TRBJ2-3
cdr3_length: 16
d_call: NA
clone_size: NA
v_call: TRBV28
cdr3_nt: TGTGCCAGCAGTTTGCGGAGTGAGGGGAACACAGATACGCAGTATTTT
cdr3_aa: CASSLRSEGNTDTQYF

j_call: TRBJ1-1
cdr3_length: 14
d_call: NA
clone_size: few
v_call: TRBV7-2
cdr3_nt: TGTGCCAGCAGCTTATTGGGGGGGAACACTGAAGCTTTCTTT
cdr3_aa: CASSLLGGNTEAFF

j_call: TRBJ2-1
cdr3_length: 16
d_call: TRBD1
clone_size: NA
v_call: TRBV7-9
cdr3_nt: TGTGCCAGCAGCAGAGACAGGGGACCTTTTTCGGCGATAACCTTCTTC
cdr3_aa: CASSRDRGPFSAITFF

j_call: TRBJ2-6
cdr3_length: 18
d_call: NA
clone_size: few
v_call: TRBV7-8
cdr3_nt: TGTGCCAGCGCCCCGGAGCCAGGACTTCACTCTGGGGCCAACGTCCTGACTTTC
cdr3_aa: CASAPEPGLHSGANVLTF

j_call: TRBJ2-1
cdr3_length: 11
d_call: NA
clone_size: few
v_call: TRBV5-1
cdr3_nt: TGCGCCAGCAGGAAAGAGGGTGAGCAGTTCTTC
cdr3_aa: CASRKEGEQFF

j_call: TRBJ1-4
cdr3_length: 15
d_call: NA
clone_size: few
v_call: TRBV19
cdr3_nt: TGTGCCAGTAGTATAGCTTGGAATCCAGGCGAAAAACTGTTTTTT
cdr3_aa: CASSIAWNPGEKLFF

j_call: TRBJ2-3
cdr3_length: 13
d_call: NA
clone_size: NA
v_call: TRBV27
cdr3_nt: TGTGCCAGCAGCTCGCTAGCGTTAGATACGCAGTATTTT
cdr3_aa: CASSSLALDTQYF